The subject of this entry is one TCR beta chain. This sample was taken from a study of blood T cell repertoires in COVID-19. The CDR3 length is 18 residues. Losses at the gene ends were 1 base for V and 4 bases for J; bases not matched to a gene: 11. Germline V CDR1 and CDR2: LNHDA, SQIVND (reference sequence). TCRdb's table, derived via immunoSEQ multiplex PCR, lists solely in-frame clones and lacks some. The sample has about 370,000 clones, approximately 90% seen once; the top ten hold 0.9% to 1.1%. The chain links TRBV19 to TRBJ1-5; the match to TRBD1 covers 9 bases. The source material was PBMCs or T cells enriched from blood (not recorded which). This TCR was recovered from a man in his late teens or twenties who had recovered from COVID-19. CDR3 in amino acids: CASSIGPGQGGWNQPQHF. CDR3 nucleotides: TGTGCCAGTAGTATAGGCCCGGGACAGGGAGGCTGGAATCAGCCCCAGCATTTT.